The following is a TCR beta chain sequence with its context. The antigen remains unidentified. The CDR3 has 14 residues. The germline gives CDR1 SGHRS, CDR2 YFSETQ. With 8 bases removed from V and 6 bases from J, the gap between germline ends came to 18 bases. TCRdb used MiXCR to reprocess the RT-PCR reads, holding one entry per CDR3 protein. The sample lists roughly 500,000 distinct CDR3 sequences; approximately 24% were seen once. This specimen belongs to a study of response to subunit inactivated influenza vaccine. Study conclusions and caveats: Each seasonal influenza vaccination recruits few new T cells, the authors suggested.

The chain couples TRBV5-1 to TRBJ2-1; no definite D call. The sequence was collected from a man aged 45 to 65 who received an inactivated influenza vaccine. Sample: CD4+ T cells sorted from PBMCs, taken roughly 5 days after vaccination. The CDR3 DNA is TGCGCCAGTAGGACCGGGCCGCGCTCCAATGAGCAGTTCTTC. Protein sequence: CASRTGPRSNEQFF.